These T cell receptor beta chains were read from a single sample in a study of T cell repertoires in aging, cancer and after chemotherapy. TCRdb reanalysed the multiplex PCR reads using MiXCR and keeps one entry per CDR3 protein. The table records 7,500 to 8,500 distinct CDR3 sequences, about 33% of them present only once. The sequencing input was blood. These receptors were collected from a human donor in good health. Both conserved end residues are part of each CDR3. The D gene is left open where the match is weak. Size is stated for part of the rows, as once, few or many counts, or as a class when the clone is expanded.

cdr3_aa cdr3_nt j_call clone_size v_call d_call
CASSDRGAPLEKLFF TGTGCCAGCAGTGACCGGGGGGCGCCCCTTGAAAAACTGTTTTTT TRBJ1-4 few TRBV6-1 .
CASSRRQGEAFF TGCGCCAGCAGCCGAAGACAAGGCGAAGCTTTCTTT TRBJ1-1 . TRBV5-6 .
CASSPGQGLADTQYF TGTGCCAGCAGCCCCGGACAGGGTTTGGCAGATACGCAGTATTTT TRBJ2-3 . TRBV5-5 TRBD1
CASSRASGGADTQYF TGTGCCAGCAGCCGAGCTAGCGGGGGAGCAGATACGCAGTATTTT TRBJ2-3 . TRBV12-3/TRBV12-4 TRBD2
CASSEAYSNQPQHF TGTGCCAGCTCAGAGGCGTATAGCAATCAGCCCCAGCATTTT TRBJ1-5 . TRBV18 .
CASSDKGTHYYEQYF TGTGCCAGCTCTGATAAAGGGACTCACTATTACGAGCAGTACTTC TRBJ2-7 . TRBV18 .
CASSYSTGLYTGELFF TGTGCCAGCAGTTACTCGACGGGATTGTACACCGGGGAGCTGTTTTTT TRBJ2-2 medium-sized TRBV6-5 .
CASSPDSYNEQFF TGTGCCAGCAGCCCGGACTCCTACAATGAGCAGTTCTTC TRBJ2-1 medium-sized TRBV5-5 .
CASSPTSGWPKAYEQFF TGTGCCAGCAGTCCCACTAGCGGGTGGCCCAAAGCATATGAGCAGTTCTTC TRBJ2-1 . TRBV27 TRBD2
CAWSVGQGATNKKLFF TGTGCCTGGAGTGTGGGACAGGGGGCAACTAATAAAAAACTGTTTTTT TRBJ1-4 . TRBV30 TRBD1
CASSLGPSKEQFF TGTGCCAGCAGTTTGGGACCAAGCAAGGAGCAGTTCTTC TRBJ2-1 few TRBV12-3/TRBV12-4 .
CASSHAGGLTKEQFF TGTGCCAGCAGCCATGCAGGGGGGCTTACAAAAGAGCAGTTCTTC TRBJ2-1 . TRBV11-1 .
CSVAVQGFLDEQFF TGCAGCGTTGCCGTACAGGGGTTCTTAGATGAGCAGTTCTTC TRBJ2-1 medium-sized TRBV29-1 TRBD1
CASSIFVTGGQKAFF TGTGCCAGTAGTATCTTCGTGACAGGGGGCCAGAAGGCTTTCTTT TRBJ1-1 . TRBV19 TRBD1
CASRTRTGGFNF TGTGCCAGCAGGACCCGGACAGGGGGCTTCAATTTT TRBJ1-5 . TRBV12-3/TRBV12-4 TRBD1
CASSFRGGTEAFF TGTGCCAGCAGTTTCAGGGGAGGCACTGAAGCTTTCTTT TRBJ1-1 few TRBV27 .
CASTGGTGFSDTQYF TGTGCCAGCACCGGCGGGACAGGGTTTTCAGATACGCAGTATTTT TRBJ2-3 . TRBV12-3/TRBV12-4 TRBD1
CASSPAGGPLNTDTQYF TGTGCCAGCTCACCCGCGGGGGGCCCCCTGAACACAGATACGCAGTATTTT TRBJ2-3 few TRBV18 TRBD2
CASSQPATNEKLFF TGTGCCAGCAGCCAACCCGCAACTAATGAAAAACTGTTTTTT TRBJ1-4 . TRBV4-2 .
CASSATDNSPLHF TGTGCCAGCAGTGCGACAGATAATTCACCCCTCCACTTT TRBJ1-6 few TRBV6-1 .
CASSDPSGMQPQHF TGTGCCAGCAGTGACCCCTCCGGAATGCAGCCCCAGCATTTT TRBJ1-5 . TRBV6-1 .
CASSWGAGQPQHF TGTGCCAGCAGCTGGGGGGCCGGGCAGCCCCAGCATTTT TRBJ1-5 . TRBV12-3/TRBV12-4 .
CASSLGTAVLVPEAFF TGTGCCAGCAGCTTAGGCACGGCCGTTTTAGTCCCTGAAGCTTTCTTT TRBJ1-1 . TRBV7-2 .
CASSLGRGTGDEKLFF TGTGCCAGCAGCTTGGGTCGGGGGACAGGCGATGAAAAACTGTTTTTT TRBJ1-4 . TRBV5-8 TRBD1
CASSPGHTYEQYF TGTGCCAGTAGCCCGGGACACACCTACGAGCAGTACTTC TRBJ2-7 few TRBV19 .
CASSLNRGLLYSTDTQYF TGTGCCAGCAGCCTAAACAGGGGCCTACTTTATAGCACAGATACGCAGTATTTT TRBJ2-3 . TRBV5-6 TRBD1
CASSGGQSGANVLTF TGTGCCAGCAGTGGAGGACAATCTGGGGCCAACGTCCTGACTTTC TRBJ2-6 medium-sized TRBV6-1 .
CASSYSKAVNQPQHF TGTGCCAGCAGTTACTCGAAGGCAGTGAATCAGCCCCAGCATTTT TRBJ1-5 . TRBV10-3 .
CATTEHSNQPQHF TGTGCCACCACAGAGCATAGCAATCAGCCCCAGCATTTT TRBJ1-5 . TRBV6-1 .
CASSAGLTYEQYF TGTGCCAGCAGCGCGGGACTTACCTACGAGCAGTACTTC TRBJ2-7 few TRBV5-5 .
CASSQDLRGGVGNTIYF TGCGCCAGCAGCCAAGATTTGCGGGGGGGGGTCGGAAACACCATATATTTT TRBJ1-3 . TRBV4-3 .
CASNVVGQGFWGTDTEAFF TGTGCCAGCAACGTGGTCGGACAGGGATTTTGGGGTACGGACACTGAAGCTTTCTTT TRBJ1-1 few TRBV6-2/TRBV6-3 TRBD1
CSAREGQSNSPLHF TGCAGTGCTAGAGAGGGACAGTCCAATTCACCCCTCCACTTT TRBJ1-6 . TRBV20-1 TRBD1
CVRSLAGGYNEQFF TGTGTCAGAAGCTTGGCGGGGGGGTACAATGAGCAGTTCTTC TRBJ2-1 . TRBV5-3 TRBD2
CASSVEGGGGTDTQYF TGTGCCAGCAGCGTAGAGGGCGGGGGGGGCACAGATACGCAGTATTTT TRBJ2-3 . TRBV9 TRBD2
CSARAKGQLFF TGCAGTGCTAGAGCAAAGGGACAACTGTTTTTT TRBJ1-4 . TRBV20-1 .
CASSPNKDSEQYF TGTGCCAGCTCACCCAATAAGGACAGTGAGCAGTACTTC TRBJ2-7 medium-sized TRBV18 .
CSVLDSQKGTQYF TGCAGCGTGCTGGACAGCCAGAAAGGGACCCAGTACTTC TRBJ2-5 medium-sized TRBV29-1 .
CSARQRGTGELFF TGCAGTGCTAGACAGCGGGGGACCGGGGAGCTGTTTTTT TRBJ2-2 . TRBV20-1 TRBD2
CASSLGTGGDQPQHF TGTGCCAGCAGTTTAGGGACAGGGGGTGATCAGCCCCAGCATTTT TRBJ1-5 . TRBV27 TRBD1
CASSPDLLSTDTQYF TGTGCCAGCTCACCAGATTTATTGAGCACAGATACGCAGTATTTT TRBJ2-3 . TRBV18 .
CASRAGSTDTQYF TGTGCCAGCCGCGCGGGGTCCACAGATACGCAGTATTTT TRBJ2-3 few TRBV6-5 .
CASSYRTGRGDYGYTF TGTGCCAGCAGTTACCGGACAGGGAGAGGGGACTATGGCTACACCTTC TRBJ1-2 few TRBV6-5 TRBD1